Listed below are T cell receptor beta chains from one sample, sequenced in a study of vaccination effects on CD4 cells after COVID-19. Which antigens these TCRs recognize remains unknown. TCRdb's copy holds only in-frame clones and misses some; the assay was immunoSEQ multiplex PCR. The sample lists 62,000 or so clones, about four fifths occurring once. Source: CD4+ T cells from PBMCs cultured with SARS-CoV-2 spike peptides, taken before COVID-19 vaccination. Every receptor here comes from a human donor who received a COVID-19 vaccine. Each CDR3 is given with its conserved first and last residue. Each record gives: V gene, D gene, J gene, clone size, CDR3 DNA, CDR3 protein. The D gene is left open where the match is weak. Clone size appears in some rows only: once, few, many, or a class for an expanded clone.

TRBV29-1	TRBD1	TRBJ2-5	-	TGCAGCGCACGGACAGGGGAAGAGACCCAGTACTTC	CSARTGEETQYF
TRBV18	TRBD1	TRBJ1-2	-	TGTGCCAGCTCACCACGGATCGGGACAGGGTCCTATGGCTACACCTTC	CASSPRIGTGSYGYTF
TRBV10-3	-	TRBJ1-1	-	TGTGCCATCAGTGGGGGGACGGAGACTGAAGCTTTCTTT	CAISGGTETEAFF
TRBV7-3	-	TRBJ1-6	-	TGTGCCAGCAGCTTAACGTGGAATAGGGATTCACCCCTCCACTTT	CASSLTWNRDSPLHF
TRBV24-1	-	TRBJ2-5	-	TGTGCCACCAGTGATTCTTCCGCAGAGGTCCAAGAGACCCAGTACTTC	CATSDSSAEVQETQYF
TRBV6-1	-	TRBJ1-6	few	TGTGCCAGCAGTGACAGGGGAGAGGGATCACCCCTCCACTTT	CASSDRGEGSPLHF
TRBV5-1	-	TRBJ1-3	-	TGCGCCAGCAGCTTGGAGAGTAGACTAATTGGGGGAAACACCATATATTTT	CASSLESRLIGGNTIYF
TRBV7-3	-	TRBJ2-3	-	TGTGCCAGCAGCTTAGCGGGCCCGTTCAAAGATACGCAGTATTTT	CASSLAGPFKDTQYF
TRBV24-1	TRBD2	TRBJ2-3	-	TGTGCCACCAGCGGGACTAGCGGGCGAGATACGCAGTATTTT	CATSGTSGRDTQYF
TRBV6-5	TRBD1	TRBJ1-2	-	TGTGCCAGCAGTTATGGGACAGGGAGCTATGGCTACACCTTC	CASSYGTGSYGYTF
TRBV7-2	TRBD1	TRBJ1-1	-	TGTGCCAGCACCACCGGGACAGCGAACACTGAAGCTTTCTTT	CASTTGTANTEAFF
TRBV24-1	TRBD2	TRBJ2-5	-	TGTGCCACCAGTGACGTCCGTAGCGGGGGGGCGGAGACCCAGTACTTC	CATSDVRSGGAETQYF
TRBV28	-	TRBJ1-3	few	TGTGCCAGCAGTTTGACAACTGGAAACACCATATATTTT	CASSLTTGNTIYF
TRBV6-5	-	TRBJ2-2	-	TGTGCCAGCAGACCTCTAGCGTCCTTGACCGGGGAGCTGTTTTTT	CASRPLASLTGELFF
TRBV5-6	-	TRBJ2-5	-	TGTGCCAGCAGCTTGGGCCACCCCATCCAAGAGACCCAGTACTTC	CASSLGHPIQETQYF
TRBV9	-	TRBJ2-3	-	TGTGCCAGCAGCGTAGCTCCCCAGGCTACCACAGATACGCAGTATTTT	CASSVAPQATTDTQYF
TRBV28	TRBD1	TRBJ1-2	-	TGTGCCAGCAGTGCCCCAGGGGGCGGTGGCTACACCTTC	CASSAPGGGGYTF
TRBV7-2	TRBD2	TRBJ2-3	-	TGTGCCAGCAGCTTAGAGTTGGGAGGGGGCACAGATACGCAGTATTTT	CASSLELGGGTDTQYF
TRBV12-5	TRBD2	TRBJ2-5	once	TGTGCTAGTGGTCCCCCCCTCGGGGCGGGGGGGCAAGAGACCCAGTACTTC	CASGPPLGAGGQETQYF
TRBV2	TRBD2	TRBJ2-1	-	TGTGCCAGCAGGGGGACTAGCGGGGGCCCTTACAATGAGCAGTTCTTC	CASRGTSGGPYNEQFF
TRBV5-6	-	TRBJ1-4	-	TGTGCCAGCAGCTTGGGGGTTGCAACTAATGAAAAACTGTTTTTT	CASSLGVATNEKLFF
TRBV19	-	TRBJ1-5	-	TGTGCCAGTAGTATAGTGGTGGACGGGACGGGCAATCAGCCCCAGCATTTT	CASSIVVDGTGNQPQHF
TRBV9	-	TRBJ2-5	-	TGTGCCAGCAGCCCCCGGGGCGTTGGCCAAGAGACCCAGTACTTC	CASSPRGVGQETQYF
TRBV2	TRBD2	TRBJ2-3	once	TGTGCCAGCAGGAGGACTAGCGGGGGAGGGACAGATACGCAGTATTTT	CASRRTSGGGTDTQYF
TRBV12-3/TRBV12-4	-	TRBJ2-5	-	TGTGCCAGCAGCCGAGGGGAGACCCAGTACTTC	CASSRGETQYF
TRBV4-3	-	TRBJ1-2	-	TGCGCCAGCAGCCAAGATTTAACCAGAGCTAACTATGGCTACACCTTC	CASSQDLTRANYGYTF
TRBV19	-	TRBJ1-2	-	TGTGCCAGTAGTTCCAGGGTCGGCTACACCTTC	CASSSRVGYTF
TRBV7-2	-	TRBJ2-1	-	TGTGCCAGCAGCTTACGGATGGGGAATGAGCAGTTCTTC	CASSLRMGNEQFF
TRBV27	-	TRBJ1-5	-	TGTGCCAGCAGTTTTGGTCCAGTTAATCAGCCCCAGCATTTT	CASSFGPVNQPQHF